A selection of T cell receptor beta chains follows, all from one sample in a study of high-grade serous ovarian cancer treatment subgroups. Measured with immunoSEQ multiplex PCR; TCRdb has only the in-frame clones, and not every one. The profile shows about 5,200 clones, around three quarters of them singletons. The sequencing input was tumor tissue. These receptors were collected from a human donor with high-grade serous ovarian cancer. Both conserved end residues are part of each CDR3. The D gene is left open where the match is weak. Clone size is given for some rows only: seen once, a few or many times, or a class if the clone is expanded.

J gene: TRBJ1-1
D gene: NA
V gene: TRBV15
clone size: NA
CDR3 length: 13
CDR3 DNA: TGTGCCACCACCAGAACTCGGAACACTGAAGCTTTCTTT
CDR3 protein: CATTRTRNTEAFF

J gene: TRBJ2-2
D gene: NA
V gene: TRBV30
clone size: NA
CDR3 length: 13
CDR3 DNA: TGTGCCTGGAGTGGCGTCGGGCGACGGGAGCTGTTTTTT
CDR3 protein: CAWSGVGRRELFF

J gene: TRBJ1-2
D gene: NA
V gene: TRBV4-1
clone size: NA
CDR3 length: 15
CDR3 DNA: TGCGCCAGCAGCCAAGTCCTTGGCAGGGGCTATGGCTACACCTTC
CDR3 protein: CASSQVLGRGYGYTF

J gene: TRBJ2-2
D gene: TRBD1
V gene: TRBV30
clone size: NA
CDR3 length: 14
CDR3 DNA: TGTGCCTGCCGGGACAGGGGAGACATCGGGGAGCTGTTTTTT
CDR3 protein: CACRDRGDIGELFF

J gene: TRBJ2-7
D gene: NA
V gene: TRBV18
clone size: NA
CDR3 length: 14
CDR3 DNA: TGTGCCAGCTCACTGCCCGGGTCCCAGGGCGAGCAGTACTTC
CDR3 protein: CASSLPGSQGEQYF

J gene: TRBJ2-5
D gene: TRBD1
V gene: TRBV6-1
clone size: NA
CDR3 length: 15
CDR3 DNA: TGTGCCAGCGAGATAGGCGGGACAGGGGGGGAGACCCAGTACTTC
CDR3 protein: CASEIGGTGGETQYF

J gene: TRBJ1-2
D gene: TRBD1
V gene: TRBV6-5
clone size: NA
CDR3 length: 14
CDR3 DNA: TGTGCCAGCAGTTACACAGGGGGGAACTATGGCTACACCTTC
CDR3 protein: CASSYTGGNYGYTF

J gene: TRBJ1-2
D gene: TRBD1
V gene: TRBV6-5
clone size: NA
CDR3 length: 15
CDR3 DNA: TGTGCCAGCAGTTACTCGAGGGACAGGTCTGATGGCTACACCTTC
CDR3 protein: CASSYSRDRSDGYTF

J gene: TRBJ1-2
D gene: NA
V gene: TRBV6-1
clone size: once
CDR3 length: 12
CDR3 DNA: TGTGCCAGCAGTGCCAGGGCCTATGGCTACACCTTC
CDR3 protein: CASSARAYGYTF

J gene: TRBJ1-1
D gene: NA
V gene: TRBV30
clone size: NA
CDR3 length: 13
CDR3 DNA: TGTGCCTGGAGTTCCCGGAGGAACACTGAAGCTTTCTTT
CDR3 protein: CAWSSRRNTEAFF

J gene: TRBJ1-1
D gene: NA
V gene: TRBV2
clone size: NA
CDR3 length: 15
CDR3 DNA: TGTGCCAGCAGTGAACACAGGGCTAGCAATGCTGAAGCTTTCTTT
CDR3 protein: CASSEHRASNAEAFF

J gene: TRBJ1-1
D gene: NA
V gene: TRBV4-1
clone size: NA
CDR3 length: 17
CDR3 DNA: TGCGCCAGCAGCCAAGAGATAAGGGGTGGTAGGAACACTGAAGCTTTCTTT
CDR3 protein: CASSQEIRGGRNTEAFF

J gene: TRBJ2-3
D gene: NA
V gene: TRBV6-5
clone size: NA
CDR3 length: 13
CDR3 DNA: TGTGCCAGCAGAATGGCCAGCACAGATACGCAGTATTTT
CDR3 protein: CASRMASTDTQYF

J gene: TRBJ2-5
D gene: TRBD2
V gene: TRBV4-2
clone size: NA
CDR3 length: 17
CDR3 DNA: TGTGCCAGCAGCCAAGGGAGACTAGCGCAGTACCAAGAGACCCAGTACTTC
CDR3 protein: CASSQGRLAQYQETQYF

J gene: TRBJ1-1
D gene: NA
V gene: TRBV19
clone size: NA
CDR3 length: 13
CDR3 DNA: TGTGCCAGTAGTATAAATGGGTACACTGAAGCTTTCTTT
CDR3 protein: CASSINGYTEAFF

J gene: TRBJ2-7
D gene: NA
V gene: TRBV6-5
clone size: NA
CDR3 length: 15
CDR3 DNA: TGTGCCAGTAAGTCTAAAACGACTGGCTCCTACGAGCAGTACTTC
CDR3 protein: CASKSKTTGSYEQYF

J gene: TRBJ1-2
D gene: NA
V gene: TRBV19
clone size: once
CDR3 length: 15
CDR3 DNA: TGTGCCAGTAGTATTGGTGAGGGGAGATTAGATGGCTACACCTTC
CDR3 protein: CASSIGEGRLDGYTF

J gene: TRBJ1-1
D gene: NA
V gene: TRBV30
clone size: NA
CDR3 length: 14
CDR3 DNA: TGTGCCTGGAGTGGGCGGGGGCGCCTCACTGAAGCTTTCTTT
CDR3 protein: CAWSGRGRLTEAFF

J gene: TRBJ2-7
D gene: TRBD1
V gene: TRBV4-2
clone size: NA
CDR3 length: 15
CDR3 DNA: TGTGCCAGCAGCCAAGATGGGACAGGGACCTACGAGCAGTACTTC
CDR3 protein: CASSQDGTGTYEQYF

J gene: TRBJ1-4
D gene: TRBD1
V gene: TRBV6-5
clone size: NA
CDR3 length: 13
CDR3 DNA: TGTGCCAGCAGGAGGACAGGGGAGGAAAAACTGTTTTTT
CDR3 protein: CASRRTGEEKLFF

J gene: TRBJ2-3
D gene: NA
V gene: TRBV5-6
clone size: NA
CDR3 length: 19
CDR3 DNA: TGTGCCAGCAGCTTTAATTCTTGGGGGGGCGCGACCACCACAGATACGCAGTATTTT
CDR3 protein: CASSFNSWGGATTTDTQYF

J gene: TRBJ1-1
D gene: TRBD1
V gene: TRBV7-6
clone size: NA
CDR3 length: 16
CDR3 DNA: TGTGCCAGCAGCTTAGGGACGAAGACAGGGGGGGCTGAAGCTTTCTTT
CDR3 protein: CASSLGTKTGGAEAFF

J gene: TRBJ1-6
D gene: NA
V gene: TRBV11-2
clone size: NA
CDR3 length: 14
CDR3 DNA: TGTGCCAGCAGCTTAAGTTCCGGGGAATCACCCCTCCACTTT
CDR3 protein: CASSLSSGESPLHF

J gene: TRBJ1-4
D gene: TRBD1
V gene: TRBV7-2
clone size: NA
CDR3 length: 15
CDR3 DNA: TGTGCCAGCAGCCCAAATTCAGGGGGTCGGGAAAAACTGTTTTTT
CDR3 protein: CASSPNSGGREKLFF

J gene: TRBJ2-7
D gene: NA
V gene: TRBV25-1
clone size: NA
CDR3 length: 14
CDR3 DNA: TGTGCCAGCAGTGAGTTAGGGGGGATTTACGAGCAGTACTTC
CDR3 protein: CASSELGGIYEQYF

J gene: TRBJ1-2
D gene: NA
V gene: TRBV4-3
clone size: NA
CDR3 length: 14
CDR3 DNA: TGCGCCAGCAGCTCAAACAGGGTTAACTATGGCTACACCTTC
CDR3 protein: CASSSNRVNYGYTF

J gene: TRBJ2-2
D gene: TRBD2
V gene: TRBV4-1
clone size: once
CDR3 length: 14
CDR3 DNA: TGCGCCATCCAGCGGGGGTTAAACACCGGGGAGCTGTTTTTT
CDR3 protein: CAIQRGLNTGELFF

J gene: TRBJ2-5
D gene: NA
V gene: TRBV7-7
clone size: NA
CDR3 length: 10
CDR3 DNA: TGTGCCAGCGGGGAGGAGACCCAGTACTTC
CDR3 protein: CASGEETQYF

J gene: TRBJ1-2
D gene: TRBD1
V gene: TRBV6-5
clone size: NA
CDR3 length: 13
CDR3 DNA: TGTGCCAGCAGTTATGGGCAGGGGGATGGCTACACCTTC
CDR3 protein: CASSYGQGDGYTF

J gene: TRBJ1-5
D gene: NA
V gene: TRBV10-3
clone size: NA
CDR3 length: 18
CDR3 DNA: TGTGCCATCAGCGGTGGGGGGGCCCTCGGATTTAGCAATCAGCCCCAGCATTTT
CDR3 protein: CAISGGGALGFSNQPQHF

J gene: TRBJ1-2
D gene: NA
V gene: TRBV5-1
clone size: NA
CDR3 length: 14
CDR3 DNA: TGCGCCAGCAGAGTGGAAGGGGTTGACTATGGCTACACCTTC
CDR3 protein: CASRVEGVDYGYTF

J gene: TRBJ1-1
D gene: TRBD1
V gene: TRBV7-8
clone size: once
CDR3 length: 14
CDR3 DNA: TGTGCCAGCAGCGGGGACAGGGTGTACACTGAAGCTTTCTTT
CDR3 protein: CASSGDRVYTEAFF

J gene: TRBJ2-5
D gene: NA
V gene: TRBV5-4
clone size: NA
CDR3 length: 14
CDR3 DNA: TGTGCCAGCAGCTTCAGGGACTTAGAAGAGACCCAGTACTTC
CDR3 protein: CASSFRDLEETQYF

J gene: TRBJ1-6
D gene: NA
V gene: TRBV4-2
clone size: NA
CDR3 length: 16
CDR3 DNA: TGTGCCAGCAGCCAAGATGGCAGGGCCTACGATTCACCCCTCCACTTT
CDR3 protein: CASSQDGRAYDSPLHF

J gene: TRBJ2-7
D gene: NA
V gene: TRBV19
clone size: NA
CDR3 length: 13
CDR3 DNA: TGTGCCAGTAGCCCCCACGGGTCCTACGAGCAGTACTTC
CDR3 protein: CASSPHGSYEQYF

J gene: TRBJ1-4
D gene: NA
V gene: TRBV5-4
clone size: NA
CDR3 length: 16
CDR3 DNA: TGTGCCAGCAGCTTGGGCGGGGCCCGCACTAATGAAAAACTGTTTTTT
CDR3 protein: CASSLGGARTNEKLFF

J gene: TRBJ1-1
D gene: NA
V gene: TRBV11-2
clone size: NA
CDR3 length: 12
CDR3 DNA: TGTGCCAGCAGCTTCTCCCGCACTGAAGCTTTCTTT
CDR3 protein: CASSFSRTEAFF

J gene: TRBJ2-6
D gene: TRBD1
V gene: TRBV18
clone size: NA
CDR3 length: 17
CDR3 DNA: TGTGCCAGCTCACCTCCGGGACAGGTCTCTGGGGCCAACGTCCTGACTTTC
CDR3 protein: CASSPPGQVSGANVLTF

J gene: TRBJ1-1
D gene: NA
V gene: TRBV7-2
clone size: NA
CDR3 length: 12
CDR3 DNA: TGTGCCAGCAGCTTACCCGACAGTACGGCTTTCTTT
CDR3 protein: CASSLPDSTAFF

J gene: TRBJ1-2
D gene: NA
V gene: TRBV29-1
clone size: NA
CDR3 length: 15
CDR3 DNA: TGCAGCGTTGAGTCAGGCCGCGTTGCTAACTATGGCTACACCTTC
CDR3 protein: CSVESGRVANYGYTF

J gene: TRBJ2-7
D gene: NA
V gene: TRBV4-2
clone size: NA
CDR3 length: 15
CDR3 DNA: TGTGCCAGCAGCCAAGTCTACAAGGGGGGGTTCGAGCAGTACTTC
CDR3 protein: CASSQVYKGGFEQYF

J gene: TRBJ2-6
D gene: NA
V gene: TRBV5-3
clone size: few
CDR3 length: 16
CDR3 DNA: TGTGCCAGAAGCCCGGCTCGGAGCTCTGGGGCCAACGTCCTGACTTTC
CDR3 protein: CARSPARSSGANVLTF

J gene: TRBJ2-1
D gene: TRBD1
V gene: TRBV30
clone size: NA
CDR3 length: 13
CDR3 DNA: TGTGCCTGGAGTGCGGACAGGGCGAATGAGCAGTTCTTC
CDR3 protein: CAWSADRANEQFF

J gene: TRBJ2-7
D gene: NA
V gene: TRBV5-5
clone size: few
CDR3 length: 15
CDR3 DNA: TGTGCCAGCAGCTTAGAGGGGTTCTTCTCCTACGAGCAGTACTTC
CDR3 protein: CASSLEGFFSYEQYF

J gene: TRBJ1-5
D gene: NA
V gene: TRBV27
clone size: NA
CDR3 length: 13
CDR3 DNA: TGTGCCAGCAGTTTATCGTGGGGCCAGCCCCAGCATTTT
CDR3 protein: CASSLSWGQPQHF

J gene: TRBJ1-2
D gene: NA
V gene: TRBV7-2
clone size: NA
CDR3 length: 15
CDR3 DNA: TGTGCCAGCAGCTCATCCGGGACGGATAACTATGGCTACACCTTC
CDR3 protein: CASSSSGTDNYGYTF

J gene: TRBJ2-7
D gene: NA
V gene: TRBV30
clone size: NA
CDR3 length: 15
CDR3 DNA: TGTGCCTGGAGTGTACAGATCAGTCGGGGATGGGAGCAGTACTTC
CDR3 protein: CAWSVQISRGWEQYF

J gene: TRBJ1-1
D gene: NA
V gene: TRBV6-4
clone size: medium-sized
CDR3 length: 14
CDR3 DNA: TGTGCCAGCACCGAAACCCAGGGAGGTACTGAAGCTTTCTTT
CDR3 protein: CASTETQGGTEAFF

J gene: TRBJ1-5
D gene: NA
V gene: TRBV6-6
clone size: NA
CDR3 length: 16
CDR3 DNA: TGTGCCAGCAGTTACTCCGGGGGCCTTAGCAATCAGCCCCAGCATTTT
CDR3 protein: CASSYSGGLSNQPQHF

J gene: TRBJ1-2
D gene: TRBD1
V gene: TRBV28
clone size: few
CDR3 length: 14
CDR3 DNA: TGTGCCAGCAGCCGGGACAGGGGGGTCTATGGCTACACCTTC
CDR3 protein: CASSRDRGVYGYTF

J gene: TRBJ1-1
D gene: TRBD1
V gene: TRBV11-3
clone size: NA
CDR3 length: 16
CDR3 DNA: TGTGCCAGCAGCTTATCGGCAGGGGGTGGCTTAACTGAAGCTTTCTTT
CDR3 protein: CASSLSAGGGLTEAFF

J gene: TRBJ2-7
D gene: NA
V gene: TRBV7-2
clone size: NA
CDR3 length: 12
CDR3 DNA: TGTGCCAGCAGCTCACAGGGTTACGAGCAGTACTTC
CDR3 protein: CASSSQGYEQYF

J gene: TRBJ2-7
D gene: NA
V gene: TRBV5-6
clone size: NA
CDR3 length: 15
CDR3 DNA: TGTGCCAGCAGCTTTCTGACAACGGCTTTATACGAGCAGTACTTC
CDR3 protein: CASSFLTTALYEQYF

J gene: TRBJ2-7
D gene: NA
V gene: TRBV5-1
clone size: NA
CDR3 length: 13
CDR3 DNA: TGCGCCAGCAGCTTAGACCGTACCTACGAGCAGTACTTC
CDR3 protein: CASSLDRTYEQYF